The 18 T cell receptor beta chains reported below all come from one sample, sequenced in a study of blood T cell repertoires in COVID-19. The assay was immunoSEQ multiplex PCR, and TCRdb's table has in-frame clones only and misses some. This sample has about 360,000 clones; less than 90% occur once, and the top ten carry 7% to 7.5%. Sequencing used peripheral blood. These receptors originate from a woman aged 60-70 years with COVID-19, enrolled during active disease.

The genes are TRBV5-6 and TRBJ2-7; 7 positions agree with TRBD2. CDR1 is SGHDT and CDR2 is YYEEEE in the germline V gene. CDR3 length: 15 amino acids. Trimming removed 4 bases from V and 0 bases from J; junction bases left unmatched: 7. The CDR3 DNA reads as TGTGCCAGCAGCCCGGCGGGGAGGGCCTCCTACGAGCAGTACTTC. Translated, it gives CASSPAGRASYEQYF.

The chain links TRBV27 to TRBJ2-7; D perhaps matches TRBD1 (5 bases). The germline V gene encodes CDR1 MNHEY and CDR2 SMNVEV (reference sequence). The length of the CDR3 is 15 residues. V was trimmed by 0 bases and J by 6 bases, leaving 15 bases between them. CDR3 nucleotide sequence: TGTGCCAGCAGTTTATCTGGCCCAGGGTTCTCCGAGCAGTACTTC. Its protein product is CASSLSGPGFSEQYF.

This chain uses TRBV2 with TRBJ2-3; 11 nucleotides agree with TRBD2. V lost 6 bases to trimming and J lost 3 bases; unmatched junction nucleotides: 2. CDR3 length: 14 residues. Germline assignment: CDR1 SNHLY and CDR2 FYNNEI. The CDR3, as DNA: TGTGCCAGCAGGGGGACTAGCGGAACAGATACGCAGTATTTT. Its protein is CASRGTSGTDTQYF.

The chain is built from TRBV5-1 and TRBJ1-2, with a possible D match to TRBD1 (6 bases). This CDR3 comprises 14 residues. V shed 0 bases and J shed 7 bases, with 13 bases lying between them. From germline, CDR1 is SGHRS and CDR2 YFSETQ. In nucleotides, the CDR3 is TGCGCCAGCAGCTTGGTCCCAGGGGAGGGTGGCTACACCTTC. Translated: CASSLVPGEGGYTF.

V and J are TRBV7-8 and TRBJ2-7, with TRBD2 matching over 14 bases. From germline, CDR1 is SGHVS and CDR2 FQNEAQ. The CDR3 is 14 amino acids. Trimming took 8 bases from V and 1 from J; bases not matched to a gene: 1. DNA for the CDR3: TGTGCCAGCCGGACTAGCGGGGGGTCCTACGAGCAGTACTTC. The encoded protein is CASRTSGGSYEQYF.

J is TRBJ1-1 and V is TRBV5-6, with a weak D call TRBD1 (6 bases). With 0 bases removed from V and 8 bases from J, the gap between germline ends came to 17 bases. The germline V gene has CDR1 SGHDT and CDR2 YYEEEE. The CDR3 extends over 15 amino acids. The CDR3, as DNA: TGTGCCAGCAGCTTGGGGCGAGGACAGACCGCGGAAGCTTTCTTT. Translating it yields CASSLGRGQTAEAFF.

The chain joins TRBV19 to TRBJ2-5, with 12 nucleotides matching TRBD2. With V trimmed by 5 bases and J by 3 bases, 13 bases remained unmatched. The germline CDR1 and CDR2 sequences are LNHDA and SQIVND (reference sequence). The CDR3 is 18 amino acids. CDR3 region: CASSLPRLAGDPKETQYF. The CDR3 DNA reads as TGTGCCAGTAGTCTCCCCAGACTAGCGGGGGACCCGAAAGAGACCCAGTACTTC. The whole variable domain, filled in from reference TRBV19 and TRBJ2-5, reads DGGITQSPKYLFRKEGQNVTLSCEQNLNHDAMYWYRQDPGQGLRLIYYSQIVNDFQKGDIAEGYSVSREKKESFPLTVTSAQKNPTAFYLCASSLPRLAGDPKETQYFGPGTRLLVL.

This chain connects TRBV7-3 to TRBJ1-2, with 9 bases aligning to TRBD1. Per germline, CDR1 SGHTA and CDR2 FQGTGA. With 4 bases clipped from V and 8 bases from J, the junction kept 5 bases outside the gene matches. The CDR3 length is 13 residues. The CDR3 DNA reads as TGTGCCAGCAGCTCCCCCGGGACAGGGGGCTACACCTTC. It specifies CASSSPGTGGYTF.

The chain couples TRBV19 to TRBJ1-5, with D uncertain. V lost 7 bases and J 0 bases, leaving 16 bases between the germline ends. Germline V CDR1 and CDR2: LNHDA, SQIVND (reference sequence). The length of the CDR3 is 16 residues. CDR3 region: CASKSGGPGSNQPQHF. The CDR3 DNA reads TGTGCCAGTAAGTCGGGCGGGCCCGGTAGCAATCAGCCCCAGCATTTT. The variable domain in full, completed from reference TRBV19 and TRBJ1-5, reads DGGITQSPKYLFRKEGQNVTLSCEQNLNHDAMYWYRQDPGQGLRLIYYSQIVNDFQKGDIAEGYSVSREKKESFPLTVTSAQKNPTAFYLCASKSGGPGSNQPQHFGDGTRLSIL.

The rearrangement uses TRBV6-5 and TRBJ2-7; D perhaps matches TRBD1 (5 bases). This CDR3 has 14 residues. CDR1 and CDR2 from the germline V gene are MNHEY and SVGAGI. Between the trimmed V and J ends, which lost 2 bases and 5 bases, there was a span of 13 bases. CDR3 in amino acids: CASSYGQGMNEQYF. DNA of the CDR3: TGTGCCAGCAGTTACGGGCAGGGCATGAACGAGCAGTACTTC.

V gene TRBV12-2 combines with J gene TRBJ2-3; whether TRBD1, the table's D call, matches the DNA was not checked. TRBV12-2 is a pseudogene segment. The CDR3 runs 19 residues. The CDR3, as DNA: TGTGCAAGTCGCCCAGCCATTCCGGGACAGACGGCTAGCACAGATACGCAGTATTTT. This encodes CASRPAIPGQTASTDTQYF.

The CDR3 loop reads CASGGQHTGELFF. CDR3 bases: TGTGCCAGCGGGGGACAGCACACCGGGGAGCTGTTTTTT. This chain links TRBV12-3 or TRBV12-4 with TRBJ2-2; 7 positions agree with TRBD1. The CDR3 spans 13 residues. With 8 bases clipped from V and 3 bases from J, the junction kept 3 bases outside the gene matches.

This clone was seen repeatedly, ten times or more. The CDR3 loop is CASSEQGRNSPLHF. The CDR3 nucleotides read TGTGCCAGCTCAGAACAGGGACGGAATTCACCCCTCCACTTT. The rearrangement joins TRBV18 to TRBJ1-6; TRBD1 might be the D (6 bases). Trimming took off 5 bases at V and 7 bases at J, with 12 bases between the two ends. Germline loops: CDR1 KGHSH, CDR2 LQKENI. This CDR3 is 14 amino acids long.

The chain carries TRBV19 and TRBJ2-3; the match to TRBD2 covers 7 bases. Losses at the gene ends were 5 bases for V and 0 bases for J; bases not matched to a gene: 2. Germline V CDR1 and CDR2: LNHDA, SQIVND (reference sequence). CDR3 size: 14 residues. CDR3 nucleotides: TGTGCCAGTAGTGGGAGGGGTAGCACAGATACGCAGTATTTT. Protein sequence: CASSGRGSTDTQYF.

This chain connects TRBV24-1 to TRBJ2-3; no clear D gene. Trimming removed 5 bases at V and 1 base at J, with 12 bases between. CDR3 size: 15 residues. Germline CDR1 and CDR2: KGHDR and SFDVKD. CDR3 amino acids: CATSGTKHRTDTQYF. For the CDR3, the DNA is TGTGCCACCAGTGGAACCAAACATCGCACAGATACGCAGTATTTT.

The chain is built from TRBV9 and TRBJ1-6, with a possible D match to TRBD1 (5 bases). The germline V gene encodes CDR1 SGDLS and CDR2 YYNGEE. Trimming took off 0 bases at V and 6 bases at J, with 10 bases between the two ends. The CDR3 length is 15 residues. The CDR3 sequence is CASSVEGRVNSPLHF. The CDR3 nucleotides are TGTGCCAGCAGCGTAGAAGGCAGGGTTAATTCACCCCTCCACTTT.

The chain joins TRBV3-1 (or the pseudogene TRBV3-2) to TRBJ1-2; 10 bases are a match to TRBD1. The ends lost 2 bases at V and 4 bases at J; junction bases unmatched: 4. Per the germline V gene, CDR1 is LGHDT and CDR2 is YNNKEL (reference sequence). The CDR3 length is 15 residues. CDR3: CASSQPGQGFYGYTF. For the CDR3, the DNA is TGTGCCAGCAGCCAACCGGGACAGGGGTTCTATGGCTACACCTTC.

The gene calls are TRBV11-3 and TRBJ2-1, with 11 bases matching TRBD2. The CDR3 contains 17 residues. Trimming took 1 base from V and 7 from J; bases not matched to a gene: 9. Per germline, CDR1 SGHNT and CDR2 YENEEA. The CDR3 loop reads CASSLGFTSGGFNEQFF. The CDR3 bases are TGTGCCAGCAGCTTAGGTTTTACTAGCGGGGGTTTTAATGAGCAGTTCTTC.